The TCR beta chain under discussion was sequenced for a study of T cell changes during pregnancy in multiple sclerosis (dated by TCRdb to between 2018 and 2020). About the full investigation: In women with multiple sclerosis, the researchers looked at how the T cell repertoire shifted as pregnancy progressed.

The CDR3 starts with the cysteine, ends with the phenylalanine, and has 15 residues. Kept here is only the CDR3 DNA, which spans 45 bases and is read in frame from base 1. CDR1 and CDR2 (LGHNA, YSLEER) derive from the germline V gene. V loses 1 base, J loses 6 bases, and the germline ends lie 14 bases apart. The receptor library was made with the immunoSEQ multiplex PCR assay. Sourced from immuneACCESS, this table was stored by TCRdb with only in-frame sequences that have V and J called. A share of the clones is absent; for the studies checked, an unresolved V gene accounts for under half, and the remainder has no known explanation. The sample table holds some 93,000 clones, of which roughly 91% were seen once. The biggest ten clones account for more than 1.5% of the sample. Concerning this clone itself: Its antigen specificity is not known. No much larger clonotype is one base removed from it; base qualities were not supplied.

The starting material was peripheral blood, obtained after pregnancy. The chain is assembled from TRBV4-3 and TRBJ2-3; possibly the D gene is TRBD2, per 5 matching bases. The receptor was derived from a female donor in good health, enrolled as a control in a pregnancy study. The base sequence is TGCGCCAGCAGCCAAGGAGGGCAGGTGACCGATACGCAGTATTTT. It translates as CASSQGGQVTDTQYF.